This T cell receptor (beta chain) came from a study of CD8 T cells in Susac syndrome. Study information: Sequenced Susac syndrome patients included roughly six with active disease and eight who were in remission.

TEMRA cells were FACS-enriched, while CD8+ and CD4+ T cells were negatively isolated. The CDR3 totals 15 residues. Per the germline V gene, CDR1 is MDHEN and CDR2 is SYDVKM. V was pared by 1 base and J by 7 bases, with 7 bases of the junction left unmatched. RNA amounts of 0.5 to 1 ug underwent reverse transcription with random hexamers. TCRdb called the immunoSEQ multiplex PCR reads again in MiXCR, with one record for every CDR3 protein. This sample yields about 180,000 distinct CDR3 sequences, of which roughly 94% are seen a single time; 0.099% belongs to the top ten. The source is a human donor with Susac syndrome. Source material: CD4+ T cells from PBMCs. The chain recombines TRBV28 with TRBJ1-5; 7 bases are a match to TRBD1. The CDR3 spells CASSLLTGSGQPQHF. The DNA of the CDR3 is TGTGCCAGCAGTTTATTGACAGGGTCAGGACAGCCCCAGCATTTT.